The next 28 T cell receptor beta chains were all read from a single sample in a study of naive and memory T cell subsets. Study-level findings and limits: Naive repertoires, especially CD8, held a few larger clonotypes, possibly memory cells re-expressing CD45RA.

An equimolar mix of two oligonucleotides served as the beta constant-region primer for TRBC1 and TRBC2. Ligated cDNA was amplified by four rounds of PCR with nested alpha and beta constant-region primers and SP2. TCRdb fed the UMI-ligation and nested PCR reads into MiXCR, producing one record per CDR3 protein. The top ten clones hold about 0.11% of a sample with approximately 140,000 distinct CDR3 sequences, over 20% of them seen once. For these TCRs, the target antigens are not known. The specimen was naive CD4+ T cells from blood. Receptors were obtained from a human donor in good health.

This clonotype was counted many times. The chain couples TRBV9 to TRBJ2-1; 9 nucleotides align to TRBD2. The germline CDR1 and CDR2 sequences are SGDLS and YYNGEE. The CDR3 consists of 15 residues. V trimming: 3 bases; J trimming: 5 bases; junction bases outside the gene matches: 6. CDR3 protein: CASSGSGSRDNEQFF. DNA for the CDR3: TGTGCCAGCAGCGGTAGCGGGAGTCGGGACAATGAGCAGTTCTTC. The full variable domain, rest sourced from reference TRBV9 and TRBJ2-1, is DSGVTQTPKHLITATGQRVTLRCSPRSGDLSVYWYQQSLDQGLQFLIQYYNGEERAKGNILERFSAQQFPDLHSELNLSSLELGDSALYFCASSGSGSRDNEQFFGPGTRLTVL.

With regard to this clonotype: A much larger clonotype is one base distant, so this may be a read error. The chain links TRBV29-1 to TRBJ2-1; possibly TRBD2 for D (5 bases). The CDR3 spans 15 residues. Germline V lookup: CDR1 SQVTM, CDR2 ANQGSEA. CDR3 coding DNA: TGCAGCGTTAAAGAGATGTCGGGAAGCTACAATGAGCAGTTCTTC. It specifies CSVKEMSGSYNEQFF.

This clonotype appeared a few times. The rearrangement links TRBV9 to TRBJ2-3, with D possibly being TRBD2 (7 bases). V shed 2 bases and J shed 7 bases, with 17 bases lying between them. The CDR3 loop spans 15 amino acids. Germline loops: CDR1 SGDLS, CDR2 YYNGEE. The CDR3 here is CASSVGGRDVNTQYF. CDR3 bases: TGTGCCAGCAGCGTGGGGGGGCGAGACGTGAATACGCAGTATTTT.

The chain is built from TRBV5-1 and TRBJ2-1; 7 nucleotides match TRBD1. CDR3 length: 13 amino acids. CDR1 and CDR2 from the germline V gene are SGHRS and YFSETQ. V lost 2 bases, J lost 8 bases, and 4 bases stayed unmatched. CDR3 nucleotides: TGCGCCAGCAGCTTTGACAGGGCGGATGAGCAGTTCTTC. Translation: CASSFDRADEQFF.

This clonotype was counted only a few times. V gene TRBV5-1 combines with J gene TRBJ2-6; TRBD2 matches at 11 bases. The CDR3 sequence is 18 residues long. Germline V gives CDR1 SGHRS, CDR2 YFSETQ. After removal of 1 base from V and 2 bases from J, the junction contained 5 bases not matched to a gene. CDR3 DNA sequence: TGCGCCAGCAGCTTGACTAGCGGGAGTAGTCCTGGGGCCAACGTCCTGACTTTC. Its protein product is CASSLTSGSSPGANVLTF.

This clonotype was detected only a few times. The genes are TRBV7-2 and TRBJ2-5; D unclear. This CDR3 comprises 12 residues. With 3 bases removed from V and 0 bases from J, the gap between germline ends came to 2 bases. Germline CDR1 is SGHTA and CDR2 is FQGNSA. Here the CDR3 DNA reads TGTGCCAGCAGCTTTTACCAAGAGACCCAGTACTTC. Amino acid sequence: CASSFYQETQYF.

A few counts support this clonotype. The chain joins TRBV12-3 or TRBV12-4 to TRBJ2-7; 8 bases are shared with TRBD2. This CDR3 is 15 amino acids long. V gave up 5 bases and J gave up 1 base; unmatched junction bases: 7. CDR3 DNA sequence: TGTGCCAGCAGTCCCGGGGGGGTAGGTTCCTACGAGCAGTACTTC. Its protein is CASSPGGVGSYEQYF.

In its sample, this clonotype was seen a few times. V usage is TRBV11-2 and J usage is TRBJ1-1; D perhaps matches TRBD1 (5 bases). Trimming removed 5 bases from V and 5 bases from J, with 15 bases in between. Germline CDR1 and CDR2: SGHAT and FQNNGV. CDR3 length: 14 amino acids. In DNA form, the CDR3 reads TGTGCCAGCAGCCTACCGGGACTGGGGACTGAAGCTTTCTTT. This translates into CASSLPGLGTEAFF.

The V and J genes are TRBV3-1 and TRBJ2-7; D call uncertain. This CDR3 is built from 12 residues. In germline, CDR1 is LGHDT, CDR2 YNNKEL (reference sequence). V was clipped by 2 bases and J by 4 bases, with 6 bases between them. CDR3: CASSQTLYEQYF. The CDR3 coding sequence is TGTGCCAGCAGCCAAACCCTGTACGAGCAGTACTTC.

The sample holds a few counts of this clonotype. V gene TRBV5-1 combines with J gene TRBJ2-5; 7 bases map to TRBD1. The V gene's germline CDR1 is SGHRS and CDR2 YFSETQ. The CDR3 is 14 residues long. V lost 0 bases and J lost 4; bases outside the gene matches: 3. The CDR3: CASSLGGGRETQYF. For the CDR3, the DNA is TGCGCCAGCAGCTTGGGAGGGGGCCGAGAGACCCAGTACTTC.

This clonotype was seen repeatedly, ten times or more. V gene TRBV12-3 or TRBV12-4 combines with J gene TRBJ1-1, with D maybe TRBD1 (5 bases). This CDR3 spans 13 amino acids. Trimming took off 3 bases at V and 1 base at J, with 6 bases between the two ends. This CDR3 is CASSLTENTEAFF. As DNA, the CDR3 is TGTGCCAGCAGTTTGACAGAGAACACTGAAGCTTTCTTT.

This chain connects TRBV7-2 to TRBJ2-5; possible D gene TRBD2, 5 bases. The length of the CDR3 is 13 residues. Per the germline V gene, CDR1 is SGHTA and CDR2 is FQGNSA. The V gene lost 6 bases and the J gene lost 5 bases, with 13 bases spanning the gap. The CDR3 region is CASRSEAGETQYF. Here the CDR3 DNA reads TGTGCCAGCAGATCTGAGGCGGGCGAGACCCAGTACTTC. The complete variable domain, with remaining parts taken from reference TRBV7-2 and TRBJ2-5, reads GAGVSQSPSNKVTEKGKDVELRCDPISGHTALYWYRQSLGQGLEFLIYFQGNSAPDKSGLPSDRFSAERTGGSVSTLTIQRTQQEDSAVYLCASRSEAGETQYFGPGTRLLVL.

The chain recombines TRBV7-2 with TRBJ2-7; 9 nucleotides agree with TRBD2. Germline V gene data show CDR1 as SGHTA and CDR2 as FQGNSA. The CDR3 covers 13 residues. V lost 8 bases, J lost 4 bases, and 6 bases stayed unmatched. Here the CDR3 DNA reads TGTGCCAGCGCGGGGAGCGGGAGGTACGAGCAGTACTTC. It encodes CASAGSGRYEQYF.

This clonotype turned up a few times. The rearrangement uses TRBV7-6 and TRBJ1-1; 7 bases are a match to TRBD1. The CDR3 runs 15 residues. V was pared by 5 bases and J by 4 bases, with 10 bases of the junction left unmatched. Germline-derived CDR1 and CDR2 are SGHVS and FNYEAQ. The CDR3 DNA follows: TGTGCCAGCAGCCCCCGACAGGGTGGCATCACTGAAGCTTTCTTT. It translates to CASSPRQGGITEAFF.

The J gene is TRBJ2-7, the V gene TRBV28; D gene ambiguous. The ends were cut back, 7 bases at V and 3 bases at J, with 13 bases in the middle. CDR1 is MDHEN, CDR2 SYDVKM, per germline. The CDR3 has 13 amino acids. CDR3 DNA: TGTGCCAGCACCGTTACCGGTATCTACGAGCAGTACTTC. Translated: CASTVTGIYEQYF. The full variable domain, rest sourced from reference TRBV28 and TRBJ2-7, is DVKVTQSSRYLVKRTGEKVFLECVQDMDHENMFWYRQDPGLGLRLIYFSYDVKMKEKGDIPEGYSVSREKKERFSLILESASTNQTSMYLCASTVTGIYEQYFGPGTRLTVT.

This clonotype was observed a handful of times. The chain is built from TRBV27 and TRBJ1-2; D not resolved. The CDR3 length is 13 residues. Trimming cost V 6 bases and J 1 base, with 9 bases left between them. Germline CDR1 reads MNHEY; CDR2 reads SMNVEV (reference sequence). CDR3 loop: CASSLQVNYGYTF. The CDR3 DNA reads as TGTGCCAGCAGCTTACAAGTTAACTATGGCTACACCTTC.

This clonotype was recorded at least ten times. The chain uses TRBV12-3 or TRBV12-4 and TRBJ2-3, with D hard to call. The CDR3 is 17 residues long. V shed 0 bases and J shed 2 bases, with 15 bases lying between them. The CDR3 loop reads CASSLALARKPTDTQYF. For the CDR3, the DNA is TGTGCCAGCAGTTTAGCGTTGGCCCGAAAGCCCACAGATACGCAGTATTTT.

V and J are TRBV19 and TRBJ2-1; D is ambiguous. The V end lost 1 base, the J end lost 6 bases, and 1 base lay between the germline ends. Germline values: CDR1 LNHDA, CDR2 SQIVND (reference sequence). The CDR3 runs 11 residues. The CDR3 is CASSIVNEQFF. CDR3 sequence (DNA): TGTGCCAGTAGTATAGTCAATGAGCAGTTCTTC.

This clonotype was detected only a few times. The CDR3 DNA reads TGTGCCAGCAACTCGCGGCGACTGGGTCAGTACAATGAGCAGTTCTTC. This sequence encodes CASNSRRLGQYNEQFF. V gene TRBV7-9 combines with J gene TRBJ2-1; D not resolved. The germline V and J ends were trimmed by 7 bases and 4 bases, with 20 bases remaining between them. The CDR3 loop spans 16 amino acids. Germline CDR1 is SEHNR and CDR2 is FQNEAQ (reference sequence).

This clonotype has only a few counts. J is TRBJ2-1 and V is TRBV3-1; D is unresolved. Germline values: CDR1 LGHDT, CDR2 YNNKEL (reference sequence). V was trimmed by 3 bases and J by 7 bases, leaving 10 bases between them. This CDR3 has 13 amino acids. DNA of the CDR3: TGTGCCAGCAGCCAGAGGACGAGGAATGAGCAGTTCTTC. Its protein is CASSQRTRNEQFF.

The chain combines TRBV27 with TRBJ1-3, with D perhaps matching TRBD1 (5 bases). V lost 5 bases and J lost 6, with 11 bases in between. CDR1 MNHEY and CDR2 SMNVEV come from the germline V gene (reference sequence). The CDR3 is 13 amino acids. DNA for the CDR3: TGTGCCAGCAGTGGGGGTGCCTCAAACACCATATATTTT. Amino acids: CASSGGASNTIYF.

This clonotype was counted only a few times. V is TRBV12-3 or TRBV12-4 and J is TRBJ1-6; D ambiguous. Trimming left V 5 bases short and J 2 bases short, with 10 bases between. This CDR3 comprises 15 residues. CDR3 in DNA: TGTGCCAGCAGTCAGCGGGGTACCTATAATTCACCCCTCCACTTT. It codes for CASSQRGTYNSPLHF.

The J gene is TRBJ1-1, the V gene TRBV30, with a possible D match to TRBD1 (5 bases). V lost 2 bases and J 3 bases, leaving 13 bases between the germline ends. Germline lookup yields CDR1 GTSNPN and CDR2 SVGIG (reference sequence). The CDR3 is 14 residues long. The CDR3: CAWSPGPWDTEAFF. As DNA, the CDR3 is TGTGCCTGGAGTCCGGGGCCGTGGGACACTGAAGCTTTCTTT.

In its sample, this clonotype was seen many times. The chain links TRBV5-1 to TRBJ2-2; 7 bases are a match to TRBD2. J was trimmed by 7 bases and V by 0 bases; bases with no gene match: 6. The CDR3 consists of 15 residues. The germline V gene encodes CDR1 SGHRS and CDR2 YFSETQ. This CDR3 reads CASSLESREFGELFF. CDR3 nucleotides: TGCGCCAGCAGCTTGGAATCGCGGGAGTTCGGGGAGCTGTTTTTT.

This clonotype showed up just a few times. The CDR3, as DNA: TGTGCCAGCAGCTTGACAGGGGGGAGCAATCAGCCCCAGCATTTT. Its translation: CASSLTGGSNQPQHF. The V and J genes are TRBV7-8 and TRBJ1-5; 9 bases are a match to TRBD1. The CDR3 runs 15 residues. After removal of 3 bases from V and 1 base from J, the junction contained 1 base not matched to a gene. CDR1 and CDR2 from the germline V gene are SGHVS and FQNEAQ.

V gene TRBV20-1 combines with J gene TRBJ2-3; D might be TRBD2 (6 bases). The germline V gene has CDR1 DFQATT and CDR2 SNEGSKA (reference sequence). V dropped 5 bases and J dropped 10 bases, with 19 bases sitting between them. CDR3 length: 13 residues. This CDR3 reads CSACLAPTVAQYF. CDR3 DNA: TGCAGTGCTTGTCTAGCGCCTACCGTGGCGCAGTATTTT.

In its sample, this clonotype was seen a few times. The chain employs TRBV9 and TRBJ1-2; no clear D. Trimming took 7 bases from V and 14 from J, leaving 24 bases between them. The CDR3 spans 13 residues. Germline assignment: CDR1 SGDLS and CDR2 YYNGEE. As DNA, the CDR3 is TGTGCCAGCCAGTTGGGCAGGCAGACGAGGCTAACCTTC. Amino acids: CASQLGRQTRLTF.

The V call is TRBV6-5, the J call TRBJ1-4; tentative D call: TRBD1 (5 bases). The germline V gene encodes CDR1 MNHEY and CDR2 SVGAGI. The CDR3 runs 16 residues. V lost 0 bases and J lost 7, with 15 bases in between. CDR3 in amino acids: CASSYSSGRVGEKLFF. The CDR3 DNA sequence: TGTGCCAGCAGTTACTCGTCAGGGAGGGTTGGTGAAAAACTGTTTTTT.